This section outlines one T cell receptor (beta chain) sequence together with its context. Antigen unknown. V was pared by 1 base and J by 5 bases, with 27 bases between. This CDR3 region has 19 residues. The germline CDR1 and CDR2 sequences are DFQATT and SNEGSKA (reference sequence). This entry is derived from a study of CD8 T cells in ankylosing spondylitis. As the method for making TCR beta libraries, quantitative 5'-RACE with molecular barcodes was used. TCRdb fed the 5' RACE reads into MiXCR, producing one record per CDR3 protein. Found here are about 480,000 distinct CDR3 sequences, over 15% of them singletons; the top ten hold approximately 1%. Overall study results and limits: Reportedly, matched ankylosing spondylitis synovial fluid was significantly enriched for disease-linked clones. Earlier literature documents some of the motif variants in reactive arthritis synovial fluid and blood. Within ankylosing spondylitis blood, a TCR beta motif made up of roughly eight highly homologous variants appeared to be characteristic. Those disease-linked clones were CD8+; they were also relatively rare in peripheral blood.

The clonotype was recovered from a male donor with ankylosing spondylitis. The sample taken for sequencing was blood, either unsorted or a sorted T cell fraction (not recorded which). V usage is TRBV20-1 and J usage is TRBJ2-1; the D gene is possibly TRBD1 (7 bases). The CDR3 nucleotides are TGCAGTGCTAGAGCTATCAGGGGGAGAGGACTAATTTCCAACAATGAGCAGTTCTTC. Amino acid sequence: CSARAIRGRGLISNNEQFF.